This TCR beta chain came from a study of shared clonotypes between healthy human individuals. Study-wide points: An effect of sequencing depth on clonotype sharing among donors was expected.

Only in-frame clones appear in the TCRdb table, and some are missing; sequencing was by immunoSEQ multiplex PCR. The sample consists of about 960,000 clones, around 80% of them appearing once. Germline V lookup: CDR1 SGHNT, CDR2 YYREEE (reference sequence). Trimming left V 3 bases short and J 3 bases short, with 14 bases between. CDR3 size: 15 residues. Points on this clone: Its antigen is as yet unknown.

The sample was memory CD4+ T cells sorted from blood. Indicated subset: CD45RA-negative fraction. The V gene is TRBV5-4, the J gene TRBJ2-3; tentatively, D is TRBD2 (6 bases). This sequence originates from a man in his late teens or twenties in good health. The CDR3 protein is CASSSDGGSTDTQYF. The CDR3 DNA follows: TGTGCCAGCAGCTCGGACGGGGGATCGACAGATACGCAGTATTTT.